This TCR beta chain came from a study of Tregs in tolerant kidney transplant recipients. This clone was recorded a few times. Its specificity is not known. Unstimulated Tregs (CD4+CD25+CD127-) and CD4+CD25- non-Tregs were sorted from PBMCs. The assay was immunoSEQ multiplex PCR, and TCRdb's table has in-frame clones only and misses some. The sample includes about 240,000 clones, roughly 84% of them seen just once. CDR3 length equals 15 residues. With 1 base removed from V and 8 bases from J, the gap between germline ends came to 15 bases. From germline, CDR1 is SGHRS and CDR2 YFSETQ. Regarding the study as a whole: Activated donor B cell expansion appeared to reveal the most relevant donor-specific TCRbeta repertoire. Biological reproducibility was not directly addressed in this study.

This rearrangement joins TRBV5-1 to TRBJ2-2, with D perhaps matching TRBD2 (5 bases). The clonotype originates from a human donor in good health. Sequencing used CD4+ T cells from blood. CDR3: CASSLSATGGGELFF. The CDR3 nucleotides read TGCGCCAGCAGCTTGTCTGCGACCGGCGGGGGGGAGCTGTTTTTT.